This T cell receptor (beta chain) was documented in a study of CD8+CD57+ T cells in acquired aplastic anemia. Study overall: Mean DNA quantity obtained from sorted CD4+ and CD8+ cells was 3 to 3.5 ug.

All sequencing subjects had displayed CD8+CD57+ cell expansion on flow cytometry. No therapy was given to patients before blood sampling. Points from the study as a whole: No significant difference in CD8+ Simpson's diversity was found between patients and controls.

Notes on this clonotype: Its specificity is unknown.

Investigators profiled TCR beta VDJ and CDR3 from genomic DNA template. Via MiXCR, TCRdb re-called the reads, giving one row per CDR3 protein. The sample carries hundreds of thousands of distinct CDR3 sequences, about half recorded once. Trimming took 5 bases from V and 4 from J; bases not matched to a gene: 9. Germline CDR1 MNHEY, CDR2 SVGAGI. This CDR3 has 16 amino acids. The sample consisted of sorted CD4+, CD8+, or CD8+CD57+ T cells (not recorded which) from PBMCs. The chain has TRBV6-5 and TRBJ2-5; 11 bases are a match to TRBD2. This sequence was found in a human donor with aplastic anemia. The CDR3: CASSRGSGGAGETQYF. The CDR3 bases are TGTGCCAGCAGTAGGGGTAGCGGGGGGGCCGGAGAGACCCAGTACTTC.